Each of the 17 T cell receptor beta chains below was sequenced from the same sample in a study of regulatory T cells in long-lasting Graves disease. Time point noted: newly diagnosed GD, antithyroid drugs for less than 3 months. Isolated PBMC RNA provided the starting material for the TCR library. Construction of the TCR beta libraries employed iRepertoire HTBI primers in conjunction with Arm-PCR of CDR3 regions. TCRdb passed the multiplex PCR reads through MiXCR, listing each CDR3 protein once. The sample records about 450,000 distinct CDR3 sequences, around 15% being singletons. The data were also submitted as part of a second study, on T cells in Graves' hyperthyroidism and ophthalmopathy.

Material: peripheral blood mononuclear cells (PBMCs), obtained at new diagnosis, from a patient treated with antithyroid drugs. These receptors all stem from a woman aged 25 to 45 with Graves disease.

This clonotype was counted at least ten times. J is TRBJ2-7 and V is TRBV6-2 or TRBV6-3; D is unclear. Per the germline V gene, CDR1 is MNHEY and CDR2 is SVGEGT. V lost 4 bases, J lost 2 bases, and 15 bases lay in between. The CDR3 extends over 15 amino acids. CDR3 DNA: TGTGCCAGCAGTTCCCGAGACTTCAGGACCTACGAGCAGTACTTC. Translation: CASSSRDFRTYEQYF.

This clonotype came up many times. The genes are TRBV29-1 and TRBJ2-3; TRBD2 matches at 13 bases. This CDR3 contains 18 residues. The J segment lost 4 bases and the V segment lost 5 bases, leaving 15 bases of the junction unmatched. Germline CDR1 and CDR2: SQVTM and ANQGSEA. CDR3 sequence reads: CSVPNVPGLAGRADTQYF. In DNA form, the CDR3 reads TGCAGCGTTCCCAACGTCCCGGGACTAGCGGGAAGAGCAGATACGCAGTATTTT.

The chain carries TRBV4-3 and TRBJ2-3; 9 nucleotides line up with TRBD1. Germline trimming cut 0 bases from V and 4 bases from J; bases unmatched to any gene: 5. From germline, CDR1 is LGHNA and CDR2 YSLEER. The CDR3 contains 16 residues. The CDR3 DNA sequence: TGCGCCAGCAGCCAAGATCCGGGGACAGGGCCAGATACGCAGTATTTT. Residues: CASSQDPGTGPDTQYF.

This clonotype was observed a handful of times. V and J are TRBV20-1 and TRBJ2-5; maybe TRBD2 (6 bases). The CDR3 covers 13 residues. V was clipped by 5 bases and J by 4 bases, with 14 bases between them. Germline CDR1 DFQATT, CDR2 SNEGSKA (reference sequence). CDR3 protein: CSALTSDGETQYF. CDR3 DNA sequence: TGCAGTGCTCTGACTAGTGACGGAGAGACCCAGTACTTC.

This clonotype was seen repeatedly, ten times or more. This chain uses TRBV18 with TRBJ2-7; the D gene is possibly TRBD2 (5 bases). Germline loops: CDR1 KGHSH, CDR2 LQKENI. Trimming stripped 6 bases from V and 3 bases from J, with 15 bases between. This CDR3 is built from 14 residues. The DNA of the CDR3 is TGTGCCAGCTCGCCCGCGGGTAGCCTCTACGAGCAGTACTTC. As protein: CASSPAGSLYEQYF.

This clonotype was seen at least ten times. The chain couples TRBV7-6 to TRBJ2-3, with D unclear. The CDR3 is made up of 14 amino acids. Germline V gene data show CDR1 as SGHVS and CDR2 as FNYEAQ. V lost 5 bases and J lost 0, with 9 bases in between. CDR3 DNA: TGTGCCAGCAGCCCGGGTTCTAGCACAGATACGCAGTATTTT. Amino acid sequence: CASSPGSSTDTQYF.

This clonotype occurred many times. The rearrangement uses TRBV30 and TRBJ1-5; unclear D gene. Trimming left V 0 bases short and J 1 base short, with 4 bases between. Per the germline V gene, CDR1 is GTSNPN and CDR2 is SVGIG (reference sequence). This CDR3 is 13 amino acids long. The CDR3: CAWSVMSNQPQHF. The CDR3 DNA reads TGTGCCTGGAGTGTAATGAGCAATCAGCCCCAGCATTTT.

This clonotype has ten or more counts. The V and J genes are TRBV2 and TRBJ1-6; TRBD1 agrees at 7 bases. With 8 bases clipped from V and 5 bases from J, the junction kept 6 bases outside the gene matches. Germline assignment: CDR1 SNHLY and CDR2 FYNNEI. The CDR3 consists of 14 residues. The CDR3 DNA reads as TGTGCCAGCCATGGGACAGCAGATAATTCACCCCTCCACTTT. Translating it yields CASHGTADNSPLHF.

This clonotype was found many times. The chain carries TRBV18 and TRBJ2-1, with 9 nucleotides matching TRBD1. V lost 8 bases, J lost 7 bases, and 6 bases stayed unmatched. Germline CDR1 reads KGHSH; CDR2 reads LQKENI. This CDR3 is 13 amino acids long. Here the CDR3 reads CASDRGDENEQFF. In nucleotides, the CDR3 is TGTGCCAGCGACAGGGGGGACGAAAATGAGCAGTTCTTC.

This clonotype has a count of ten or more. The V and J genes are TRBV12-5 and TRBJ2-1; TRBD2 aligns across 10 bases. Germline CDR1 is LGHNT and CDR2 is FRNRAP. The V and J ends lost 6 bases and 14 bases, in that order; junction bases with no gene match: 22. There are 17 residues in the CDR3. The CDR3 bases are TGTGCTAGTGGCTCCCTGACTAGCGGGCCCCCCCGTCGGTCGGAGTTCTTC. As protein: CASGSLTSGPPRRSEFF.

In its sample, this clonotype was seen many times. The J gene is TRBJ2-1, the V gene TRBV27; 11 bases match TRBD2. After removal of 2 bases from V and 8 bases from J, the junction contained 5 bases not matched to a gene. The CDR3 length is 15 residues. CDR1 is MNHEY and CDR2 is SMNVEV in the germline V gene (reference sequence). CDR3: CASSLISGRVDEQFF. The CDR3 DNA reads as TGTGCCAGCAGTTTAATTAGCGGGAGGGTCGATGAGCAGTTCTTC.

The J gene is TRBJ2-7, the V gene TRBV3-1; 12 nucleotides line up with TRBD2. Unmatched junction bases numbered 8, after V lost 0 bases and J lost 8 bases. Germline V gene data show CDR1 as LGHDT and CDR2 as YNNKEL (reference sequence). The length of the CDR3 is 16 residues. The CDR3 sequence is CASSQDVASGREQQYF. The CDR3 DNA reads TGTGCCAGCAGCCAAGATGTGGCTAGCGGGAGGGAACAGCAGTACTTC.

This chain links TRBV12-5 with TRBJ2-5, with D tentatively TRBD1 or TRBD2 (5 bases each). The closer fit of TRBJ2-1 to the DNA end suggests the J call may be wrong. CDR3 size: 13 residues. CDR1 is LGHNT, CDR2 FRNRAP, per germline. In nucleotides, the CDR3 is TGTGCTAGTGGTTTGGCCCAGGGAGTTGAGCAGTTCTTC. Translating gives CASGLAQGVEQFF.

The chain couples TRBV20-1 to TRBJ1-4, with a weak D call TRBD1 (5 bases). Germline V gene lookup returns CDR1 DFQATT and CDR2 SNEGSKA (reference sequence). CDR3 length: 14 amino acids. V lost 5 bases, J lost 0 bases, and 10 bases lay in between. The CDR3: CSAADSATNEKLFF. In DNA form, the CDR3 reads TGCAGTGCTGCCGACAGCGCAACTAATGAAAAACTGTTTTTT.

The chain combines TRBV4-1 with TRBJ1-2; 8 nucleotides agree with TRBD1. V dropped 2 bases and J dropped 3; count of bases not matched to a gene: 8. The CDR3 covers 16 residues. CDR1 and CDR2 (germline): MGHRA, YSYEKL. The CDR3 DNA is TGCGCCAGCAGCCAAAGCCCGACAGGGGACCACTATGGCTACACCTTC. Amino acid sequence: CASSQSPTGDHYGYTF.

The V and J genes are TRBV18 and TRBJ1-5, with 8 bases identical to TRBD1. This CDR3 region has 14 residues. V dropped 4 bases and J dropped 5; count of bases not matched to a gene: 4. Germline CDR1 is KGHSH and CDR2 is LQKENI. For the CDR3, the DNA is TGTGCCAGCTCACTGGGACAGGTAGATCAGCCCCAGCATTTT. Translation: CASSLGQVDQPQHF.

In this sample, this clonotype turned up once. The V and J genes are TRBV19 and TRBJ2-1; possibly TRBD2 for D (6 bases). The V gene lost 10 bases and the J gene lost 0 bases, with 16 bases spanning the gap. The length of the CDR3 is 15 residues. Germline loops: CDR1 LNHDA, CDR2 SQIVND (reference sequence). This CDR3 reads CATTPPGLSYNEQFF. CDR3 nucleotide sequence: TGTGCCACCACCCCTCCGGGACTCTCCTACAATGAGCAGTTCTTC.